A selection of T cell receptor beta chains follows, all from one sample in a study of T-cell reconstitution after alpha-beta-depleted transplantation in children. TCRdb re-called the PCR reads through MiXCR, storing one row per CDR3 protein. The table records about 980,000 distinct CDR3 sequences, under 30% of them present only once. The sequences come from PBMCs, mostly from graft donor cells, collected 360 days after TCRalphabeta/CD19-depleted stem cell transplant. These receptors all stem from a boy in the first two years of life who had a stem cell transplant for SCID, so the T cells may come from the graft donor. Both conserved end residues are part of each CDR3. The D gene is left open where the match is weak. Rows give clone size only sometimes, using once, few, many, or a class for an expanded clone.

TRBV4-1	-	-	TRBJ2-1	CASSQPKTGGNEQFF	TGCGCCAGCAGCCAACCTAAGACGGGCGGCAATGAGCAGTTCTTC
TRBV5-1	-	-	TRBJ1-5	CASSLSGGPNQPQHF	TGCGCCAGCAGCTTAAGCGGCGGACCCAATCAGCCCCAGCATTTT
TRBV5-6	-	few	TRBJ1-3	CASGRDRGNTIYF	TGTGCCAGCGGACGGGACCGCGGAAACACCATATATTTT
TRBV3-1	-	-	TRBJ2-7	CASSLYPLVTTQYF	TGTGCCAGCAGCCTCTACCCACTAGTTACGACGCAGTACTTC
TRBV5-1	TRBD2	many	TRBJ2-7	CASSSLAGGYEQYF	TGTGCCAGCAGTAGCCTAGCGGGAGGCTACGAGCAGTACTTC
TRBV24-1	TRBD1	once	TRBJ1-1	CATSDPRGDRVGWCTEAFF	TGTGCCACCAGTGACCCGCGAGGTGACAGGGTGGGATGGTGCACTGAAGCTTTCTTT
TRBV28	TRBD1	few	TRBJ1-6	CASSLLRGQASPLHF	TGTGCCAGCAGCCTTCTCAGGGGGCAGGCCTCACCCCTCCACTTT
TRBV4-2	-	-	TRBJ2-1	CASSQRKSGNEQFF	TGTGCCAGCAGCCAACGGAAAAGCGGGAATGAGCAGTTCTTC
TRBV7-3	-	few	TRBJ2-1	CASSLASGFQPYNEQFF	TGTGCCAGCAGCTTAGCTTCAGGGTTTCAGCCTTACAATGAGCAGTTCTTC
TRBV12-3/TRBV12-4	-	-	TRBJ2-1	CASTYGTYTNNEQFF	TGTGCCAGCACATACGGGACATACACAAACAATGAGCAGTTCTTC
TRBV29-1	-	few	TRBJ2-7	CSVARTPPHYEQYF	TGCAGCGTTGCCAGGACTCCTCCCCACTACGAGCAGTACTTC
TRBV29-1	-	many	TRBJ2-7	CSVEIGGYEQYF	TGCAGCGTTGAAATTGGAGGCTACGAGCAGTACTTC
TRBV12-3/TRBV12-4	-	-	TRBJ2-5	CASSLRSVQETQYF	TGTGCCAGCAGTTTACGGTCCGTCCAAGAGACCCAGTACTTC
TRBV7-8	TRBD2	few	TRBJ2-1	CASSPIERGIDEQFF	TGTGCCAGCAGCCCGATCGAGCGGGGGATAGATGAGCAGTTCTTC
TRBV15	TRBD2	-	TRBJ2-5	CATSRDLAGVRETQYF	TGTGCCACCAGCAGAGATCTTGCGGGGGTCCGGGAGACCCAGTACTTC
TRBV20-1	-	few	TRBJ2-3	CSARVEGGRGTDTQYF	TGCAGTGCTAGAGTCGAGGGGGGGAGGGGCACAGATACGCAGTATTTT